This TCR beta chain is from a study of cytomegalovirus exposure and HLA in healthy donors (dated by TCRdb to 2016 to 2017). Broadly, across the study: An earlier analysis of some 600 of the donors reported 250 to 300 Gb of sequence data and 117 million unique TCR beta sequences obtained from about 179 million T cells. Both class I and class II loci were covered by HLA typing, at four-digit resolution. Every discovery cohort repertoire had been produced on one sequencing platform. Genome-wide SNP genotypes for about three fifths of the roughly 700 donors were used in a later genetic analysis, which treated that subset as a discovery cohort. Because of strong linkage in the cohort, a handful of DR-DQ haplotypes were treated as single units for association and clustering. In the later analysis, no new phenotypic data were used to find candidate immune exposures; instead, reliance was placed on TCR beta sequences and their occurrence across donors. Roughly 300 gigabases of sequencing data and approximately 84 million unique TCR sequences were included in an early release covering about 620 HLA-typed donors. In a later analysis, previously published TCR beta repertoires from about 640 donors were re-analyzed and high-resolution HLA genotyping was added so that TCR occurrence patterns could be studied. An earlier analysis of approximately 640 of the donors applied high-throughput TCR beta sequencing to assess whether each TCR beta V gene segment acted as functional or pseudogenic. Across around 400 genotyped donors of the cohort, an average of roughly 250,000 unique TCR beta nucleotide sequences per donor were sequenced, and roughly a sixth of those sequences were non-productive. The study used immunosequencing to profile the T cell repertoires of hundreds of subjects and linked those repertoires to cytomegalovirus serostatus. The genetic ancestry cluster associated with self-reported Caucasian donors included around 76% of the approximately 430 genotyped donors. The study aimed to test whether signatures of past pathogen exposure could be identified by cataloging public T cell receptors. Besides the first cohort of 500 to 700 subjects, a separate validation cohort made up of 120 different subjects was used. The study combined high-throughput TCR immunosequencing, statistical association of individual TCRs with disease status, and machine learning to predict cytomegalovirus infection status. Alongside the repertoire data, information on donor age, sex, ethnicity and CMV serostatus was compiled. The number of typed donors differed by locus: about 620-630 for A, B, C, DRB1 and DQB1; 500 to 550 for DQA1; 606 for DPA1; and roughly 470 for DPB1. Broader findings and caveats from the paper: Because some donors lacked HLA typing at each locus, the association tests relied only on the typed subset. A further reported finding was that TCR beta sequences accurately predicted the HLA-A and HLA-B alleles for most subjects in the first cohort. In a later analysis, the rate of TCR association differed among HLA loci, with DRB1 alleles having the most associated TCRs and HLA-C alleles having the fewest. In an earlier analysis of 587 of the donors, most TCR beta V segments were observed in productive rearrangements about 90% or about 30% of the time, broadly matching IMGT annotations. A later genetic analysis reported fewer N-insertions in productive TCRs among donors in an Asian-associated ancestry cluster than the roughly 620-donor mean. The earlier analysis of 587 of the donors excluded fewer than 20 rarely observed V segments, including chromosome 9 orphons, because counts were too low. Several of the top co-occurrence clusters appeared to be linked to parvovirus B19, influenza, CMV and Epstein-Barr virus, according to a later analysis. Cytomegalovirus status was reported to be diagnosed by the classifier with high specificity and sensitivity in both the original and validation cohorts. CMV serostatus was the only immune exposure information available for the cohort. This cohort had only TCR beta chains sequenced, and the lack of alpha or paired-chain data limited which features could be detected. An association between a missense DCLRE1C variant and V-gene and J-gene trimming of TCR beta chains was found in a later genetic analysis and replicated in an independent cohort. Presence/absence analyses assumed roughly uniform sequencing depth across donors, an assumption that may not hold. Correlated functional status among segregating V segments might reflect linkage disequilibrium, but an unknown experimental factor could not be ruled out. In a later analysis, HLA-associated TCR beta chains were found to be more clonally expanded and to have lower generation probabilities than equally common non-associated chains. Specific HLA alleles were associated with 15,000 to 20,000 TCR beta sequences at a false discovery rate of 0.05 in a later analysis. According to the authors, the approach could potentially be generalized to other disease states and immunological phenotypes. Assigning TCR associations to individual alleles was difficult when HLA alleles, especially DR and DQ, strongly co-occurred. The 87-base-pair reads could not distinguish some IMGT-functional V segments, including TRBV6-2 and TRBV6-3, so those segments were excluded. Most TCR sequences were seen in very few donors, while some public TCRs were found in many individuals. A few of the identified cytomegalovirus-associated TCR beta chains were confirmed in vitro to be specific for cytomegalovirus antigens. A later analysis found that most CMV-associated TCR beta chains appeared HLA-restricted, with HLA associations seemingly driven largely by CMV exposure. A total of some 180 TCR beta chains were listed by the study as associated with cytomegalovirus. The sequencing pipeline was judged likely to have produced a cluster of highly shared sequence variants as a technical artifact.

The library was generated by the immunoSEQ multiplex PCR assay. For the multiplex PCR, a mixture combining 60 forward primers for TCR Vbeta segments and 13 reverse primers for TCR Jbeta segments was used. The CDR3 region of rearranged TCR beta genes was amplified from genomic DNA by a multiplex PCR assay. The Illumina HiSeq System was used to sequence the amplified TCR beta libraries as 87-base-pair reads. From the authors' description of their analysis: In a later analysis, roughly 80 million unique TCR beta chains were counted across the 500 to 850 repertoires, and approximately 11 million of these chains were shared by at least two donors. Raw reads were error-corrected and collapsed into unique sequences with a nearest-neighbor algorithm that merged closely related sequences to remove PCR and sequencing errors. CDR3 sequences were aligned to IMGT reference sequences to assign V, D and J gene segments. For a sequence to be retained, a match of at least six nucleotides to both a V gene segment and a J gene segment was required. A rearrangement was called productive if the CDR3 had no stop codons and remained in frame with V and J, and every other rearrangement was called non-productive. CDR3 was defined by IMGT convention, running from the second conserved V-encoded cysteine to the conserved J-encoded phenylalanine. The earlier analysis of about 610 of the donors excluded sequences that lacked an unambiguous match to a single V gene segment. An earlier analysis of 587 of the donors called V segments functional above 56.7% productive rearrangements and segregating when the between-donor standard deviation exceeded 5%. A statistical classification framework was developed to diagnose cytomegalovirus status using the catalog of TCR beta chain sequences. In a later analysis, V and J genes were assigned by comparing TCR nucleotide sequences against IMGT/GENE-DB human TR gene sequences. The TCRdist pipeline was used in a later analysis to assign CDR3 sequences and most-parsimonious VDJ recombination scenarios. In a later analysis, each TCR beta chain was defined by its CDR3 amino acid sequence together with its V-gene family, and reads lacking a unique V-gene family were excluded. As a way to deal with suspected cross-contamination and a sequencing artifact, a later analysis dropped hundreds of nucleotide sequences that were highly shared and had low generation probability. For each public chain, a later analysis derived a clonal expansion index from normalized ranks of inferred template counts within each repertoire. In a later analysis, generation probabilities were computed using a VDJ recombination model fitted to out-of-frame rearrangements, and the results were checked against IGoR. A later analysis scored TCR-TCR, TCR-HLA and TCR-CMV co-occurrence with hypergeometric tests, applying a repertoire-size bias correction to TCR pairs. A later analysis estimated false discovery rates by permuting HLA or CMV assignments 20 times. A later analysis grouped co-occurring TCRs with DBSCAN, adding TCRdist sequence similarity when clustering within HLA-allele-positive subsets. Repertoires with fewer than 30,000 or more than 120,000 public chains were left out of co-occurrence clustering, as were a handful of repertoires with anomalous nucleotide sharing. TCRdb obtained this table from immuneACCESS and retained in-frame rearrangements with V and J assigned. These tables miss some clones; where compared with another copy, unresolved V genes account for less than half of the shortfall, and the remainder is unexplained. Clonal size and the V and J genes are those of that table, whereas D and trimming came from the DNA. Here the sample has over 75,000 clones; about 83% occur a single time. Roughly 5.9% of the sample goes to the ten largest clones.

The cohort consisted of 666 healthy bone marrow donors. All cohort members were sampled while nominally healthy, although unrecorded immune exposures were likely present. The donor was CMV seropositive and belonged to the group of 270 or so seropositive cohort members. A peripheral blood sample was provided by each donor, and peripheral blood mononuclear cells were used for TCR beta sequencing. The Qiagen DNeasy Blood Extraction Kit was used to extract genomic DNA from the blood cell samples. Reading from cysteine to phenylalanine, the CDR3 counts 15 amino acids. The only DNA kept is the CDR3, 45 bases in frame from the first base. CDR1 and CDR2, looked up from the germline V gene (reference sequence), are GTSNPN and SVGIG. V is trimmed back by 7 bases and J by 0 bases, and the junction contains 9 bases that no gene match accounts for. With respect to this clone: Its antigen has not been determined. Within one base of it there is no much larger clone, and no base qualities were kept.

The sequenced sample consisted of PBMCs. The chain employs TRBV30 and TRBJ1-2; 9 junctional bases match TRBD1. This TCR derives from a woman younger than 35 in good health and CMV-seropositive. The CDR3 corresponds to CAYNLQGAANYGYTF. The sequenced DNA: TGTGCCTACAATTTACAGGGGGCGGCTAACTATGGCTACACCTTC.